This TCR beta chain was profiled in a study of T cells after yellow fever vaccination. TCRdb passed the 5' RACE reads through MiXCR, listing each CDR3 protein once. The repertoire holds 450,000 to 650,000 distinct CDR3 sequences, with less than 15% as singletons. Overall study results and limits: When the response was secondary, it was weaker but reached its peak faster, day 5 versus 15. The study noted that FACS-sorted repertoires could contain abundant clonotypes contaminating from the bulk population. The booster response re-showed most primary clones: 96% CD4, approximately 90% CD8.

Turning to this clonotype: What it binds is unknown.

This CDR3 comprises 12 residues. The germline V gene has CDR1 DFQATT and CDR2 SNEGSKA (reference sequence). V was trimmed by 3 bases and J by 5 bases, leaving 10 bases between them. Sequenced here: PBMCs, sampled on the day of the yellow fever booster vaccination. This TCR was recovered from a man aged 25 to 45 who received the YFV17D yellow fever vaccine. The chain carries TRBV20-1 and TRBJ2-5, with a weak D call TRBD2 (6 bases). The CDR3 sequence: CSASTGRETQYF. The CDR3 nucleotides are TGCAGTGCTAGTACGGGGAGGGAGACCCAGTACTTC.